This is a list of T cell receptor beta chains from one sample in a study of blood T cell repertoires in COVID-19. The method was immunoSEQ multiplex PCR; TCRdb's version includes in-frame clones alone and lacks a portion of them. The sample has around 420,000 clones, 88% seen once. Material for sequencing was PBMCs or T cells enriched from blood (not recorded which). These TCRs come from a woman aged 35 to 49 with acute COVID-19. CDR3s include the opening cysteine and the closing phenylalanine or tryptophan. A D gene is named only where the DNA matches it firmly. Clone size is stated in some rows and not others, as once, few, many or a class when expanded.

abundance: -
d_gene: TRBD1
j_gene: TRBJ1-5
v_gene: TRBV2
CDR3nt: TGTGCCAGCAGTGAATTACAGGGGAGACAGCCCCAGCATTTT
CDR3aa: CASSELQGRQPQHF

abundance: -
d_gene: TRBD1
j_gene: TRBJ1-1
v_gene: TRBV5-1
CDR3nt: TGCGCCAGCTCGGGGACAGGGACTATGAACACTGAAGCTTTCTTT
CDR3aa: CASSGTGTMNTEAFF

abundance: once
d_gene: TRBD1
j_gene: TRBJ2-7
v_gene: TRBV4-1
CDR3nt: TGCGCCAGCAGCCAACCGGACAGGAGACGTGAGCAGTACTTC
CDR3aa: CASSQPDRRREQYF

abundance: -
d_gene: -
j_gene: TRBJ1-1
v_gene: TRBV7-9
CDR3nt: TGTGCCAGCAGCCAGGTACAGGGTCACACTGAAGCTTTCTTT
CDR3aa: CASSQVQGHTEAFF

abundance: -
d_gene: TRBD2
j_gene: TRBJ2-1
v_gene: TRBV29-1
CDR3nt: TGCAGCGTTGACCCCGGGGGGACGGGGAATGAGCAGTTCTTC
CDR3aa: CSVDPGGTGNEQFF

abundance: -
d_gene: TRBD1
j_gene: TRBJ1-6
v_gene: TRBV11-2
CDR3nt: TGTGCCAGCAGCATATCGGGACAGGGGAATTCACCCCTCCACTTT
CDR3aa: CASSISGQGNSPLHF

abundance: once
d_gene: TRBD1
j_gene: TRBJ2-1
v_gene: TRBV9
CDR3nt: TGTGCCAGCAGCGGCCCACGGACAGGACAACGAGGGTCCTACAATGAGCAGTTCTTC
CDR3aa: CASSGPRTGQRGSYNEQFF

abundance: -
d_gene: TRBD1
j_gene: TRBJ1-2
v_gene: TRBV2
CDR3nt: TGTGCCAGCAGTGCAGGCCTGACAGGGGGCGATGGCTACACCTTC
CDR3aa: CASSAGLTGGDGYTF

abundance: -
d_gene: TRBD1
j_gene: TRBJ1-2
v_gene: TRBV19
CDR3nt: TGTGCCAGTAAAAGGAGGGCAGGGGGTCAAGACTATGGCTACACCTTC
CDR3aa: CASKRRAGGQDYGYTF

abundance: -
d_gene: TRBD1
j_gene: TRBJ1-2
v_gene: TRBV2
CDR3nt: TGTGCCAGCCAAGGACAGGGACAGGGCTACACCTTC
CDR3aa: CASQGQGQGYTF

abundance: -
d_gene: -
j_gene: TRBJ1-2
v_gene: TRBV30
CDR3nt: TGTGCCTGGAGTGGACAGCTTATCTATGGCTACACCTTC
CDR3aa: CAWSGQLIYGYTF

abundance: once
d_gene: -
j_gene: TRBJ2-3
v_gene: TRBV6-5
CDR3nt: TGTGCCAGCACCGACGGGATGTCTAGCACAGATACGCAGTATTTT
CDR3aa: CASTDGMSSTDTQYF

abundance: -
d_gene: TRBD2
j_gene: TRBJ2-1
v_gene: TRBV24-1
CDR3nt: TGTGCCACCAGTGGTAGCGGGGGCGCGGATGAGCAGTTCTTC
CDR3aa: CATSGSGGADEQFF

abundance: -
d_gene: TRBD1
j_gene: TRBJ1-6
v_gene: TRBV7-8
CDR3nt: TGTGCCAGCAGCTCCATCGGACAGGAGAATTCACCCCTCCACTTT
CDR3aa: CASSSIGQENSPLHF

abundance: -
d_gene: -
j_gene: TRBJ2-2
v_gene: TRBV19
CDR3nt: TGTGCCAGTAGTATAGATAAATCGGGGGCCGGGGAGCTGTTTTTT
CDR3aa: CASSIDKSGAGELFF

abundance: -
d_gene: -
j_gene: TRBJ2-3
v_gene: TRBV19
CDR3nt: TGTGCCAGTAGTATCGACAGTAGCACAGATACGCAGTATTTT
CDR3aa: CASSIDSSTDTQYF

abundance: -
d_gene: TRBD1
j_gene: TRBJ1-6
v_gene: TRBV30
CDR3nt: TGTGCCTGGAGTGGGGACAGGGCCCCCTCTTTAAGCTCCTATAATTCACCCCTCCACTTT
CDR3aa: CAWSGDRAPSLSSYNSPLHF

abundance: -
d_gene: -
j_gene: TRBJ2-2
v_gene: TRBV29-1
CDR3nt: TGCAGCGTTAGAACAGGGCCGAACACCGGGGAGCTGTTTTTT
CDR3aa: CSVRTGPNTGELFF

abundance: -
d_gene: TRBD2
j_gene: TRBJ2-1
v_gene: TRBV4-1
CDR3nt: TGCGCCAGCAGCCAAAGCGGGGGGTTCCATGAGCAGTTCTTC
CDR3aa: CASSQSGGFHEQFF

abundance: -
d_gene: -
j_gene: TRBJ2-7
v_gene: TRBV4-1
CDR3nt: TGCGCCAGCAGCCAAGGGCGGGGGCCCTACGAGCAGTACTTC
CDR3aa: CASSQGRGPYEQYF

abundance: -
d_gene: -
j_gene: TRBJ1-2
v_gene: TRBV11-2
CDR3nt: TGTGCCAGCAGCTTAGGCGGGACTTCCGCCACCTTC
CDR3aa: CASSLGGTSATF

abundance: -
d_gene: -
j_gene: TRBJ1-1
v_gene: TRBV7-6
CDR3nt: TGTGCCAGCAGCTTAGAATCTACAGGGAACACTGAAGCTTTCTTT
CDR3aa: CASSLESTGNTEAFF

abundance: -
d_gene: -
j_gene: TRBJ2-3
v_gene: TRBV4-1
CDR3nt: TGCGCCAGCAGCCAATCTAGCACAGATACGCAGTATTTT
CDR3aa: CASSQSSTDTQYF

abundance: -
d_gene: TRBD1
j_gene: TRBJ2-5
v_gene: TRBV19
CDR3nt: TGTGCCAGTACCCCAGGACAGGGCAAAGAGACCCAGTACTTC
CDR3aa: CASTPGQGKETQYF

abundance: once
d_gene: TRBD2
j_gene: TRBJ2-3
v_gene: TRBV30
CDR3nt: TGTGCCTGGAGCCTAGCGGGGGCCAGGGATACGCAGTATTTT
CDR3aa: CAWSLAGARDTQYF

abundance: -
d_gene: -
j_gene: TRBJ1-3
v_gene: TRBV30
CDR3nt: TGTGCCTGGGGGAGCGCTGGAAACACCATATATTTT
CDR3aa: CAWGSAGNTIYF

abundance: -
d_gene: -
j_gene: TRBJ2-3
v_gene: TRBV5-5
CDR3nt: TGTGCCAGCAGCTCCACTAGCTTTACTACAGATACGCAGTATTTT
CDR3aa: CASSSTSFTTDTQYF

abundance: -
d_gene: TRBD1
j_gene: TRBJ1-1
v_gene: TRBV27
CDR3nt: TGTGCCAGCAGTCCGCATCAGGGGGTTGGGAGTCACACTGAAGCTTTCTTT
CDR3aa: CASSPHQGVGSHTEAFF

abundance: -
d_gene: -
j_gene: TRBJ1-6
v_gene: TRBV2
CDR3nt: TGTGCCAGCAGCCCTATGACAATCTATAATTCACCCCTCCACTTT
CDR3aa: CASSPMTIYNSPLHF

abundance: -
d_gene: TRBD1
j_gene: TRBJ2-2
v_gene: TRBV12-3/TRBV12-4
CDR3nt: TGTGCCAGCAGCGACAGGGGCGCCGGGGAGCTGTTTTTT
CDR3aa: CASSDRGAGELFF

abundance: few
d_gene: -
j_gene: TRBJ1-2
v_gene: TRBV15
CDR3nt: TGTGCCACCAGCAGAGATATTTTACAGGCGTATAACTATGGCTACACCTTC
CDR3aa: CATSRDILQAYNYGYTF

abundance: -
d_gene: -
j_gene: TRBJ1-5
v_gene: TRBV7-8
CDR3nt: TGTGCCAGCAGCTATGAGACAGGCTCCAATCAGCCCCAGCATTTT
CDR3aa: CASSYETGSNQPQHF

abundance: -
d_gene: TRBD2
j_gene: TRBJ2-2
v_gene: TRBV5-1
CDR3nt: TGCGCCAGCAGCTTGTCTCTAGCGGGGACCGGGGAGCTGTTTTTT
CDR3aa: CASSLSLAGTGELFF

abundance: -
d_gene: TRBD1
j_gene: TRBJ1-2
v_gene: TRBV27
CDR3nt: TGTGCCAGCAGAAGAGGGGGCTCTAGCTATGGCTACACCTTC
CDR3aa: CASRRGGSSYGYTF

abundance: once
d_gene: -
j_gene: TRBJ1-2
v_gene: TRBV3-1/TRBV3-2
CDR3nt: TGTGCCAGCAGCGACCTCCTTTTGGCAGGGGTTCCCACTGATGGCTACACCTTC
CDR3aa: CASSDLLLAGVPTDGYTF

abundance: once
d_gene: -
j_gene: TRBJ1-4
v_gene: TRBV18
CDR3nt: TGTGCCAGCTCACCTCCCTCCACTAATGAAAAACTGTTTTTT
CDR3aa: CASSPPSTNEKLFF

abundance: once
d_gene: -
j_gene: TRBJ2-3
v_gene: TRBV9
CDR3nt: TGTGCCAGCAGCCCCCTACCTTATAGCACAGATACGCAGTATTTT
CDR3aa: CASSPLPYSTDTQYF

abundance: -
d_gene: TRBD1
j_gene: TRBJ1-3
v_gene: TRBV7-2
CDR3nt: TGTGCCAGCAGCTACGACAGGGGGTTCTCTGGAAACACCATATATTTT
CDR3aa: CASSYDRGFSGNTIYF

abundance: -
d_gene: TRBD2
j_gene: TRBJ2-2
v_gene: TRBV20-1
CDR3nt: TGCAGTGCTAGTGTACCAGGGACTAGCGGGGGCATGCGTGGGACCGGGGAGCTGTTTTTT
CDR3aa: CSASVPGTSGGMRGTGELFF

abundance: few
d_gene: TRBD2
j_gene: TRBJ2-7
v_gene: TRBV5-1
CDR3nt: TGCGCCAGCAGCTTAGCGGGGGGGCCGTACGAGCAGTACTTC
CDR3aa: CASSLAGGPYEQYF

abundance: -
d_gene: -
j_gene: TRBJ2-5
v_gene: TRBV7-7
CDR3nt: TGTGCCAGCAGCTTAGACTCTTCCGGGACCCAGTACTTC
CDR3aa: CASSLDSSGTQYF

abundance: once
d_gene: TRBD2
j_gene: TRBJ2-7
v_gene: TRBV12-3/TRBV12-4
CDR3nt: TGTGCCAGCAGTTTACGGGGGGTGGACGAGCAGTACTTC
CDR3aa: CASSLRGVDEQYF

abundance: -
d_gene: -
j_gene: TRBJ2-1
v_gene: TRBV5-1
CDR3nt: TGCGCCAGCAGCTTGGCTCCAGGGGTACACTCCAATGAGCAGTTCTTC
CDR3aa: CASSLAPGVHSNEQFF

abundance: once
d_gene: TRBD1
j_gene: TRBJ1-4
v_gene: TRBV2
CDR3nt: TGTGCCAGCAGGCAGGGGGCGCTTAGTGAAAAACTGTTTTTT
CDR3aa: CASRQGALSEKLFF

abundance: -
d_gene: -
j_gene: TRBJ1-3
v_gene: TRBV29-1
CDR3nt: TGCAGCGCCCAGGGGCGGTCTGGAAACACCATATATTTT
CDR3aa: CSAQGRSGNTIYF

abundance: -
d_gene: -
j_gene: TRBJ1-2
v_gene: TRBV7-2
CDR3nt: TGTGCCAGCAGTCCCCAGGGTAGAAACTATGGCTACACCTTC
CDR3aa: CASSPQGRNYGYTF

abundance: -
d_gene: -
j_gene: TRBJ1-2
v_gene: TRBV6-6
CDR3nt: TGTGCCAGCAGAGCCAACCAAGCTAACTATGGCTACACCTTC
CDR3aa: CASRANQANYGYTF

abundance: -
d_gene: -
j_gene: TRBJ1-4
v_gene: TRBV5-1
CDR3nt: TGCGCCAGCAGCTTGGGACAGGCGCCGACTAATGAAAAACTGTTTTTT
CDR3aa: CASSLGQAPTNEKLFF

abundance: few
d_gene: -
j_gene: TRBJ1-2
v_gene: TRBV18
CDR3nt: TGTGCCAGCTCCCGACAGCATGGAAAAGCTAACTATGGCTACACCTTC
CDR3aa: CASSRQHGKANYGYTF

abundance: -
d_gene: -
j_gene: TRBJ2-6
v_gene: TRBV2
CDR3nt: TGTGCCAGCAGTTTTACAGGGACTGGGGCCAACGTCCTGACTTTC
CDR3aa: CASSFTGTGANVLTF

abundance: -
d_gene: -
j_gene: TRBJ1-6
v_gene: TRBV2
CDR3nt: TGTGCCAGCAGTGAATCGACGGGAAATTCACCCCTCCACTTT
CDR3aa: CASSESTGNSPLHF

abundance: many
d_gene: -
j_gene: TRBJ2-1
v_gene: TRBV15
CDR3nt: TGTGCCACCAGCAGAGTTGTTGGCAGAACCGTTCCGGGGGAGCAGTTCTTC
CDR3aa: CATSRVVGRTVPGEQFF

abundance: -
d_gene: TRBD2
j_gene: TRBJ2-7
v_gene: TRBV18
CDR3nt: TGTGCCAGCTCACGACTAGCGGGGGAATACGAGCAGTACTTC
CDR3aa: CASSRLAGEYEQYF